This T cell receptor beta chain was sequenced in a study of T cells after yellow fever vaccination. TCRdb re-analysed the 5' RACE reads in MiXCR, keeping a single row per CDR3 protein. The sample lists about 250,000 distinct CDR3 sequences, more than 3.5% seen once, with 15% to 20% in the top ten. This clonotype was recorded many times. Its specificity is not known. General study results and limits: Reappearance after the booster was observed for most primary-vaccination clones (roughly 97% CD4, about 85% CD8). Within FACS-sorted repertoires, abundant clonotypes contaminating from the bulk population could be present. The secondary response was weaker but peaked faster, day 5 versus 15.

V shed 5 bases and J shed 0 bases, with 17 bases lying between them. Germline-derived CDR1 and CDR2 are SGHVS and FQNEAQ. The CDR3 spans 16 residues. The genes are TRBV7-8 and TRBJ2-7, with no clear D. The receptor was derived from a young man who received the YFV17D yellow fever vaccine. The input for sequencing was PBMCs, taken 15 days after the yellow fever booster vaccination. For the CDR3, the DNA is TGTGCCAGCAGCCCTCGACCCCCGGCGGACTCCTACGAGCAGTACTTC. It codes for CASSPRPPADSYEQYF.